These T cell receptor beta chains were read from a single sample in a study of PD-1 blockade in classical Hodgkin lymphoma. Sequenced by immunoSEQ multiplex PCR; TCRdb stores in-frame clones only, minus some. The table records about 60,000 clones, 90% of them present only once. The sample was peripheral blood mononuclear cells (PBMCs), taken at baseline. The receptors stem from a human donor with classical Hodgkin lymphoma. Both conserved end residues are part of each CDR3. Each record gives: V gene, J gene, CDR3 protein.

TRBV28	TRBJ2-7	CASFPVAAETYEQYF
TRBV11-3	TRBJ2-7	CASSPQRLGPGEQYF
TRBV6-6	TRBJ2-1	CASSYRVGEGYNEQFF
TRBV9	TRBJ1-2	CARPAGADYGYTF
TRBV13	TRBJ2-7	CASSLGRHRTEQYF
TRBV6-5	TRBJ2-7	CASSRTSGGIYEQYF
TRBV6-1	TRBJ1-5	CASRRDLSNQPQHF
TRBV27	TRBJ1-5	CASSYRGNQPQHF
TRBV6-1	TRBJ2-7	CASSVAGVFYEQYF
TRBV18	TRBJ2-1	CASSPEAISAFF
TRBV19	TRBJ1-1	CASNTAGKKNTEAFF